This TCR beta chain was sequenced in a study of vaccination and CD4 T cells after COVID-19. Treatment given: approximately 10-day PBMC culture with coronavirus spike peptide pools or control peptides (ViraFEST assay). First, ViraFEST expanded antigen-specific T cells with peptide pools, and next it sequenced the TCRs. This clonotype came up a few times. Its specificity is unknown. Findings of the study overall: Relatively few convalescent patients were studied; early post-infection timepoints were not included.

V lost 8 bases, J lost 4 bases, and 6 bases stayed unmatched. This CDR3 comprises 14 residues. Looked up from germline, CDR1 is MNHNS and CDR2 is SASEGT. Cultured CD4+ T cell DNA was sequenced using the Oncomine TCR Beta short-read assay. A single record per CDR3 protein comes from TCRdb applying MiXCR to the PCR reads. Here the sample spans more than 15,000 distinct CDR3 sequences, roughly 43% being singletons. The sample in question was CD4+ T cells from blood, cultured in vitro, obtained before SARS-CoV-2 vaccination. This TCR was sampled from a human donor who had recovered from COVID-19. The rearrangement uses TRBV6-1 and TRBJ2-5, with 11 bases matching TRBD2. In DNA, the CDR3 is TGTGCCAGCTTAATTAGCGGGAGGGCAGAGACCCAGTACTTC. This encodes CASLISGRAETQYF.